The present TCR beta chain was sequenced within a study of Tregs in tolerant kidney transplant recipients. Unstimulated regulatory T cells (CD4+CD25+CD127-), CD4+CD25- non-regulatory cells, CD4 and CD8 cells were FACS-sorted from thawed PBMCs. Sequenced by immunoSEQ multiplex PCR; TCRdb stores in-frame clones only, minus some. The data contain about 68,000 clones, roughly 84% of them singletons. Study-level results: The most relevant donor-specific Treg TCRbeta repertoire apparently came from expansion with activated donor B cells. Validation in larger populations is needed because few patients were studied. No direct test of biological reproducibility was done here.

Remarks on this clone: The antigen remains undetermined.

Germline V gene lookup returns CDR1 SNHLY and CDR2 FYNNEI. Trimming cost V 5 bases and J 0 bases, with 9 bases left between them. The CDR3 is made up of 14 amino acids. This chain connects TRBV2 to TRBJ2-3, with D possibly being TRBD2 (6 bases). This TCR came from a human donor in good health. Specimen: CD4+ T cells from blood. The CDR3 sequence: CASSPGTSTDTQYF. CDR3 nucleotides: TGTGCCAGCAGTCCCGGGACTAGCACAGATACGCAGTATTTT.